The sequence of this T cell receptor (beta chain) was determined in a study of blood T cell dynamics during melanoma immunotherapy. Measured with immunoSEQ multiplex PCR; TCRdb has only the in-frame clones, and not every one. The sample includes roughly 6,000 clones, 80% to 90% of them seen just once. Time point described: pre-treatment baseline. CDR3 length: 14 residues. V shed 5 bases, J shed 2 bases, and the junction held 5 bases outside the gene matches. Per germline, CDR1 SGHTA and CDR2 FQGNSA. The chain uses TRBV7-2 and TRBJ2-5; 7 bases are a match to TRBD2. This specimen consisted of blood, obtained from a patient treated with checkpoint blockade. The TCR was taken from a human donor with melanoma. The CDR3: CASSRGLGQETQYF. CDR3 in DNA: TGTGCCAGCAGCAGAGGACTAGGGCAAGAGACCCAGTACTTC.